This is a list of T cell receptor beta chains from one sample in a study of T cell changes during pregnancy in multiple sclerosis. The assay was immunoSEQ multiplex PCR, and TCRdb's table has in-frame clones only and misses some. The data show over 50,000 clones, with more than 80% seen just once and 0.7% to 0.9% held by the top ten. Sequenced material: peripheral blood, taken in the first trimester of pregnancy. Receptors originate from a female donor in good health, enrolled as a control in a pregnancy study. The CDR3 runs from the conserved cysteine through the conserved F or W. D genes are given only for firm matches. Not every row has a clone size; where given, it reads once, few, many or a size class.

D gene	V gene	CDR3 length	J gene	clone size	CDR3 protein	CDR3 DNA
-	TRBV7-9	16	TRBJ1-2	-	CASSPNTGDANYGYTF	TGTGCCAGCAGCCCGAATACAGGCGACGCTAACTATGGCTACACCTTC
-	TRBV7-2	13	TRBJ1-1	once	CASSQHQNTEAFF	TGTGCCAGCAGCCAACACCAGAACACTGAAGCTTTCTTT
-	TRBV30	13	TRBJ2-7	-	CAWKGRQTYEQYF	TGTGCCTGGAAAGGCAGACAAACCTACGAGCAGTACTTC
TRBD2	TRBV11-2	15	TRBJ2-7	-	CASSLELAGYYEQYF	TGTGCCAGCAGCTTAGAACTAGCGGGTTACTACGAGCAGTACTTC
TRBD1	TRBV19	18	TRBJ1-4	once	CASSIAPASTGGGEKLFF	TGTGCCAGTAGTATAGCCCCAGCCTCGACAGGGGGTGGGGAAAAACTGTTTTTT
TRBD1	TRBV7-3	16	TRBJ2-5	-	CASSQLGQGLQETQYF	TGTGCCAGCAGCCAACTGGGACAGGGGTTGCAAGAGACCCAGTACTTC
-	TRBV30	12	TRBJ2-7	-	CAWGSNFYEQYF	TGTGCCTGGGGGAGTAATTTCTACGAGCAGTACTTC
TRBD1	TRBV6-6	14	TRBJ2-7	-	CASSYYGTGYEQYF	TGTGCCAGCAGTTACTACGGGACAGGCTACGAGCAGTACTTC
-	TRBV5-5	13	TRBJ2-1	-	CASSFNSYNEQFF	TGTGCCAGCAGCTTCAACAGTTACAATGAGCAGTTCTTC
-	TRBV2	18	TRBJ1-3	-	CASSEAFPGGISGNTIYF	TGTGCCAGCAGTGAAGCGTTTCCCGGGGGTATCTCTGGAAACACCATATATTTT
TRBD2	TRBV4-3	18	TRBJ2-2	-	CASSLYKTGLGRSGELFF	TGCGCCAGCTCCCTGTACAAAACGGGACTAGGTCGCTCCGGGGAGCTGTTTTTT
-	TRBV4-3	15	TRBJ1-1	-	CASSQSDGGNTEAFF	TGCGCCAGCAGCCAATCCGACGGGGGGAACACTGAAGCTTTCTTT
TRBD2	TRBV19	17	TRBJ2-7	-	CASSTGTSGGPYYEQYF	TGTGCCAGTAGTACCGGGACTAGCGGGGGGCCCTACTACGAGCAGTACTTC
TRBD1	TRBV30	14	TRBJ1-5	-	CAWTQGNSNQPQHF	TGTGCCTGGACACAGGGGAATAGCAATCAGCCCCAGCATTTT
-	TRBV10-3	15	TRBJ1-4	-	CAISESREGVEKLFF	TGTGCCATCAGTGAGTCGAGGGAGGGTGTTGAAAAACTGTTTTTT
-	TRBV4-2	19	TRBJ2-3	-	CASSAITPGRRGGLDTQYF	TGTGCCAGCAGCGCTATCACCCCGGGTCGGCGGGGCGGTTTAGATACGCAGTATTTT
TRBD1	TRBV4-1	15	TRBJ1-2	-	CASSPDTGGWYGYTF	TGCGCCAGCAGCCCCGATACAGGGGGCTGGTATGGCTACACCTTC
TRBD1	TRBV5-6	15	TRBJ1-2	-	CASSSKQGFIYGYTF	TGTGCCAGCAGCTCCAAACAGGGGTTTATCTATGGCTACACCTTC
TRBD1	TRBV9	16	TRBJ1-2	-	CASSVAGTGGFDGYTF	TGTGCCAGCAGCGTAGCCGGGACAGGCGGTTTTGATGGCTACACCTTC
-	TRBV4-3	14	TRBJ1-1	-	CASRRNREGTEAFF	TGCGCCAGCAGACGAAACAGGGAGGGCACTGAAGCTTTCTTT
-	TRBV19	15	TRBJ1-2	-	CASSMPAGSRYGYTF	TGTGCCAGTAGTATGCCAGCAGGCAGTCGGTATGGCTACACCTTC
-	TRBV4-3	15	TRBJ1-2	-	CASSQDDGIFYGYTF	TGCGCCAGCAGCCAAGATGACGGGATCTTCTATGGCTACACCTTC
-	TRBV18	14	TRBJ1-1	-	CASSPRAGNTEAFF	TGTGCCAGCTCACCGCGGGCAGGGAACACTGAAGCTTTCTTT
-	TRBV6-1	15	TRBJ1-5	once	CASSDGGLINQPQHF	TGTGCCAGCAGTGATGGGGGGTTGATCAATCAGCCCCAGCATTTT
TRBD2	TRBV5-6	17	TRBJ2-3	-	CASSWGVLAGVTDTQYF	TGTGCCAGCAGCTGGGGGGTACTAGCGGGGGTCACAGATACGCAGTATTTT
TRBD1	TRBV30	12	TRBJ1-2	once	CAWSETGGGYTF	TGTGCCTGGAGTGAAACAGGGGGCGGCTACACCTTC
TRBD1	TRBV6-4	13	TRBJ1-2	once	CASSDSSGGGYTF	TGTGCCAGCAGTGACTCCTCAGGGGGCGGCTACACCTTC
-	TRBV7-2	12	TRBJ1-2	-	CASRQGGNGYTF	TGTGCCAGCAGGCAAGGGGGTAATGGCTACACCTTC
-	TRBV30	13	TRBJ2-2	-	CAWSVLNTGELFF	TGTGCCTGGAGTGTCTTAAACACCGGGGAGCTGTTTTTT
-	TRBV7-9	13	TRBJ1-1	-	CASSLKQLAEAFF	TGTGCCAGCAGCTTAAAACAGCTCGCTGAAGCTTTCTTT
TRBD2	TRBV7-6	19	TRBJ2-1	-	CASSPMTSGGRSSYNEQFF	TGTGCCAGCAGCCCCATGACTAGCGGGGGGAGAAGCTCCTACAATGAGCAGTTCTTC
-	TRBV19	15	TRBJ1-2	once	CASSIQRGSSYGYTF	TGTGCCAGTAGTATTCAAAGGGGGTCGAGCTATGGCTACACCTTC
TRBD1	TRBV6-6	16	TRBJ2-2	-	CASSYSGTDNTGELFF	TGTGCCAGCAGTTACTCCGGGACAGATAACACCGGGGAGCTGTTTTTT
TRBD2	TRBV6-1	18	TRBJ2-1	-	CASSESTVAGRPYNEQFF	TGTGCCAGCAGTGAATCCACGGTAGCGGGGCGGCCATACAATGAGCAGTTCTTC
-	TRBV7-2	16	TRBJ1-2	-	CASSFGTPSINYGYTF	TGTGCCAGCAGCTTCGGGACACCCAGTATTAACTATGGCTACACCTTC
-	TRBV2	10	TRBJ2-1	-	CASTGLEQFF	TGTGCCAGCACTGGACTTGAGCAGTTCTTC
-	TRBV11-2	13	TRBJ2-7	once	CASSLSGGIEQYF	TGTGCCAGCAGCTTATCCGGCGGGATCGAGCAGTACTTC
-	TRBV5-5	14	TRBJ1-2	-	CASSPGGAVYGYTF	TGTGCCAGCAGCCCGGGGGGGGCGGTCTATGGCTACACCTTC
TRBD1	TRBV4-3	14	TRBJ2-1	-	CASSQDRGNNEQFF	TGCGCCAGCAGCCAAGACAGGGGGAACAATGAGCAGTTCTTC
-	TRBV19	15	TRBJ2-3	-	CASSIRTGGLDTQYF	TGTGCCAGTAGTATAAGGACAGGAGGGCTAGATACGCAGTATTTT
-	TRBV5-3	16	TRBJ1-2	-	CARSSLPRGINYGYTF	TGTGCCAGAAGCTCCCTCCCCCGGGGGATTAACTATGGCTACACCTTC
TRBD1	TRBV4-3	15	TRBJ1-2	-	CASSQDPGQAYGYTF	TGCGCCAGCAGCCAAGACCCGGGACAGGCTTATGGCTACACCTTC
-	TRBV7-2	15	TRBJ2-1	few	CASSFGQSSYNEQFF	TGTGCCAGCAGCTTCGGACAAAGCTCCTACAATGAGCAGTTCTTC
-	TRBV4-1	16	TRBJ1-4	-	CASSQDLGAINEKLFF	TGCGCCAGCAGCCAAGATTTGGGGGCGATAAATGAAAAACTGTTTTTT
TRBD1	TRBV27	14	TRBJ2-2	-	CASSSTQGFGELFF	TGTGCCAGCAGTTCAACACAGGGGTTCGGGGAGCTGTTTTTT
-	TRBV1	16	TRBJ2-1	-	CTSSQVERGGRNEQFF	TGCACCAGCAGCCAAGTAGAACGGGGGGGCCGCAATGAGCAGTTCTTC
-	TRBV7-2	15	TRBJ1-1	once	CASSLGVSRESKTFF	TGTGCCAGCAGCTTAGGTGTTTCGAGGGAGTCGAAGACTTTCTTT
-	TRBV5-8	16	TRBJ2-5	-	CASSLAAGRRKETQYF	TGTGCCAGCAGCTTGGCCGCGGGTAGAAGAAAAGAGACCCAGTACTTC
-	TRBV6-5	12	TRBJ1-2	-	CASKNREGGYTF	TGTGCCAGCAAGAACAGGGAGGGAGGCTACACCTTC
-	TRBV6-1	12	TRBJ1-2	few	CASSEQTRGYTF	TGTGCCAGCAGTGAACAGACGAGGGGCTACACCTTC
-	TRBV4-3	16	TRBJ2-3	-	CASSQGSAGGTDTQYF	TGCGCCAGCAGCCAAGGCTCTGCAGGGGGCACAGATACGCAGTATTTT
-	TRBV11-2	17	TRBJ1-6	-	CASSFNTGRSYNSPLHF	TGTGCCAGCAGCTTTAATACAGGACGCTCCTATAATTCACCCCTCCACTTT
-	TRBV7-9	11	TRBJ2-1	-	CASRMYNEQFF	TGTGCCTCGCGGATGTACAATGAGCAGTTCTTC
-	TRBV11-2	15	TRBJ2-1	-	CASSFSPRSYNEQFF	TGTGCCAGCAGCTTTAGCCCACGATCCTACAATGAGCAGTTCTTC
-	TRBV27	16	TRBJ2-2	-	CASSFRGGEPTGELFF	TGTGCCAGCAGTTTTCGTGGCGGGGAGCCCACCGGGGAGCTGTTTTTT